The 30 T cell receptor beta chains below all came from one sample that was sequenced in a study of cytomegalovirus exposure and HLA in healthy donors. Amplification used 60 Vbeta primers and 13 Jbeta primers. The repertoire was sequenced with immunoSEQ multiplex PCR; TCRdb's copy has only in-frame clones and lacks some. This sample has about 130,000 clones, with about three quarters found just once. The sequencing input was PBMCs. Receptor source: a human donor in good health.

The gene calls are TRBV7-3 and TRBJ2-1; D possibly corresponds to TRBD2 (5 bases). This CDR3 is built from 16 residues. CDR1 and CDR2 from the germline V gene are SGHTA and FQGTGA. Trimming took off 1 base at V and 0 bases at J, with 10 bases between the two ends. CDR3 in DNA: TGTGCCAGCAGCTTAATAGGTGGGAGCTCCTACAATGAGCAGTTCTTC. It specifies CASSLIGGSSYNEQFF.

The gene calls are TRBV7-9 and TRBJ2-2, with D perhaps matching TRBD1 (6 bases). The CDR3 loop spans 16 amino acids. Trimming removed 7 bases at V and 0 bases at J, with 15 bases between. CDR1 SEHNR and CDR2 FQNEAQ come from the germline V gene (reference sequence). The DNA of the CDR3 is TGTGCCAGCACCCTTATCGGGACACCGAACACCGGGGAGCTGTTTTTT. It is translated as CASTLIGTPNTGELFF.

The chain recombines TRBV6-1 with TRBJ2-7; D might be TRBD1 (6 bases). This CDR3 contains 14 residues. Trimming cost V 6 bases and J 0 bases, with 12 bases left between them. The V gene's germline CDR1 is MNHNS and CDR2 SASEGT. The CDR3, as DNA: TGTGCCAGCAGCTCCGGACAGAGCTCCTACGAGCAGTACTTC. Its translation: CASSSGQSSYEQYF.

The chain uses TRBV4-1 and TRBJ1-4, with D uncertain. Trimming took off 4 bases at V and 8 bases at J, with 11 bases between the two ends. The length of the CDR3 is 13 residues. Germline CDR1 is MGHRA and CDR2 is YSYEKL. The CDR3 reads CASSPLGGEKLFF. CDR3 in DNA: TGCGCCAGCAGCCCCCTGGGAGGGGAAAAACTGTTTTTT.

V gene TRBV5-1 combines with J gene TRBJ1-5; tentatively, D is TRBD1 (5 bases). The CDR3 runs 16 residues. Trimming left V 3 bases short and J 3 bases short, with 16 bases between. Germline V gene sequence: CDR1 SGHRS, CDR2 YFSETQ. CDR3 region: CASSWGGVYDNQPQHF. DNA of the CDR3: TGCGCCAGCAGCTGGGGGGGGGTTTATGACAATCAGCCCCAGCATTTT.

This chain uses TRBV6-4 with TRBJ2-1; 7 nucleotides agree with TRBD2. There are 16 residues in the CDR3. The V and J ends lost 0 bases and 1 base, in that order; junction bases with no gene match: 3. Germline V gene data show CDR1 as MRHNA and CDR2 as SNTAGT. The CDR3 nucleotides are TGTGCCAGCAGTGACTCCGGGACTATTTCCTACAATGAGCAGTTCTTC. This codes for CASSDSGTISYNEQFF.

This chain connects TRBV7-9 to TRBJ2-1; 10 bases map to TRBD2. Germline lookup yields CDR1 SEHNR and CDR2 FQNEAQ (reference sequence). This CDR3 contains 16 residues. V lost 4 bases to trimming and J lost 4 bases; unmatched junction nucleotides: 7. CDR3 bases: TGTGCCAGCAGCTCCACAGCTAGCGGGGGATACAATGAGCAGTTCTTC. Its protein product is CASSSTASGGYNEQFF.

This rearrangement joins TRBV18 to TRBJ2-5; no reliable D call. The J call is in doubt because the DNA end fits TRBJ2-7 better. The CDR3 contains 14 residues. CDR1 is KGHSH and CDR2 is LQKENI in the germline V gene. DNA of the CDR3: TGTGCCAGCTCACCTACCGCCGAAACCTACGAGCAGTACTTC. Its translation is CASSPTAETYEQYF.

In the case of this clone: Other DNA sequences in this specimen translate into the identical CDR3. In DNA form, the CDR3 reads TGTGCCAGCAGCTCCCCGGGGGACAATGAGCAGTTCTTC. Its translation: CASSSPGDNEQFF. This chain connects TRBV5-5 to TRBJ2-1; weak D call: TRBD2 (6 bases). The CDR3 covers 13 residues. V was clipped by 3 bases and J by 5 bases, with 9 bases between them. CDR1 is SGHKS, CDR2 YYEKEE, per germline (reference sequence).

The genes are TRBV27 and TRBJ2-7; 7 bases align to TRBD2. This CDR3 is built from 15 residues. V shed 6 bases, J shed 3 bases, and the junction held 11 bases outside the gene matches. Germline values: CDR1 MNHEY, CDR2 SMNVEV (reference sequence). The DNA for the CDR3 is TGTGCCAGCAGGGGGGGAGGGGCTCTTCACTACGAGCAGTACTTC. Its translation: CASRGGGALHYEQYF.

The rearrangement uses TRBV19 and TRBJ2-1; the match to TRBD2 covers 14 bases. Germline V CDR1 and CDR2: LNHDA, SQIVND (reference sequence). J gave up 0 bases and V 7 bases, and 14 bases lay outside the gene matches. This CDR3 has 20 amino acids. The CDR3 coding sequence is TGTGCCAGTATGAATATCGGGACTAGCGGGGGAAAAAGCTCCTACAATGAGCAGTTCTTC. Its translation is CASMNIGTSGGKSSYNEQFF. Variable domain in full (rest from reference TRBV19 and TRBJ2-1): DGGITQSPKYLFRKEGQNVTLSCEQNLNHDAMYWYRQDPGQGLRLIYYSQIVNDFQKGDIAEGYSVSREKKESFPLTVTSAQKNPTAFYLCASMNIGTSGGKSSYNEQFFGPGTRLTVL.

This chain links TRBV19 with TRBJ1-3; D is uncertain. Trimming cost V 3 bases and J 0 bases, with 15 bases left between them. CDR3 length equals 17 residues. Germline assignment: CDR1 LNHDA and CDR2 SQIVND (reference sequence). CDR3 amino acids: CASSIYPPTYSGNTIYF. DNA of the CDR3: TGTGCCAGTAGTATTTATCCCCCAACCTACTCTGGAAACACCATATATTTT.

This chain uses TRBV9 with TRBJ2-2, with 9 bases matching TRBD1. Trimming at V came to 4 bases and at J to 7 bases, leaving 11 bases not matched to a gene. The CDR3 length is 16 residues. Germline V lookup: CDR1 SGDLS, CDR2 YYNGEE. The CDR3 protein is CASSPPGQGLSGELFF. The CDR3 DNA reads as TGTGCCAGCAGCCCTCCGGGACAGGGATTAAGCGGGGAGCTGTTTTTT.

V usage is TRBV28 and J usage is TRBJ2-1; D is perhaps TRBD1 (5 bases). V was trimmed by 3 bases and J by 7 bases, leaving 19 bases between them. Germline values: CDR1 MDHEN, CDR2 SYDVKM. The CDR3 is 16 residues long. The CDR3 spells CASSFPSGNVLNEQFF. The CDR3 coding sequence is TGTGCCAGCAGTTTCCCATCAGGGAATGTTTTGAATGAGCAGTTCTTC.

The V gene is TRBV28, the J gene TRBJ2-5, with D perhaps matching TRBD2 (5 bases). Per the germline V gene, CDR1 is MDHEN and CDR2 is SYDVKM. The CDR3 is 15 amino acids. With 5 bases removed from V and 5 bases from J, the gap between germline ends came to 18 bases. The CDR3 region has the DNA TGTGCCAGCAGTCTTGCCGGGGTGATAGGGGAGACCCAGTACTTC. Amino acids: CASSLAGVIGETQYF.

The rearrangement joins TRBV2 to TRBJ2-7; unclear D gene. Germline CDR1 reads SNHLY; CDR2 reads FYNNEI. The CDR3 consists of 10 residues. Trimming shortened V by 7 bases and J by 5 bases, and 6 bases separated the two germline ends. In DNA form, the CDR3 reads TGTGCCAGCACTGCGCACGAGCAGTACTTC. Translated: CASTAHEQYF.

This clone was picked up many times. The rearrangement uses TRBV28 and TRBJ1-5; weak D call: TRBD1 (6 bases). The CDR3 has 14 residues. Trimming removed 6 bases from V and 4 bases from J, with 13 bases in between. The germline gives CDR1 MDHEN, CDR2 SYDVKM. DNA for the CDR3: TGTGCCAGCAGGCCTGCAGGGGTGAATCAGCCCCAGCATTTT. It yields the protein CASRPAGVNQPQHF.

The V gene is TRBV28, the J gene TRBJ2-1; 8 bases are a match to TRBD2. Germline CDR1 MDHEN, CDR2 SYDVKM. The ends lost 6 bases at V and 13 bases at J; junction bases unmatched: 8. This CDR3 is 12 amino acids long. The CDR3 nucleotides are TGTGCCAGCAGCTATAGCGGGGCCGAACAGTTCTTC. It yields the protein CASSYSGAEQFF. The full variable domain, its missing parts supplied by reference TRBV28 and TRBJ2-1, is DVKVTQSSRYLVKRTGEKVFLECVQDMDHENMFWYRQDPGLGLRLIYFSYDVKMKEKGDIPEGYSVSREKKERFSLILESASTNQTSMYLCASSYSGAEQFFGPGTRLTVL.

This clone was picked up one time. This chain links TRBV5-1 with TRBJ2-1, with 9 bases lining up with TRBD2. The germline CDR1 and CDR2 sequences are SGHRS and YFSETQ. V lost 2 bases and J lost 2; bases outside the gene matches: 2. This CDR3 spans 15 amino acids. Here the CDR3 reads CASSFSGGPYNEQFF. In DNA, the CDR3 is TGCGCCAGCAGCTTCAGCGGGGGGCCCTACAATGAGCAGTTCTTC.

The chain combines TRBV18 with TRBJ1-1, with 9 bases lining up with TRBD1. This CDR3 is 14 amino acids long. The junction had 5 bases not matched to a gene; V was cut back by 4 bases and J by 5 bases. The germline V gene has CDR1 KGHSH and CDR2 LQKENI. CDR3 residues: CASSLRDRETEAFF. CDR3 coding DNA: TGTGCCAGCTCACTCCGGGACAGGGAAACTGAAGCTTTCTTT.

The V and J genes are TRBV2 and TRBJ2-7; 10 bases agree with TRBD2. The CDR3 runs 16 residues. V trimming: 10 bases; J trimming: 2 bases; junction bases outside the gene matches: 14. The germline gives CDR1 SNHLY, CDR2 FYNNEI. The CDR3 DNA reads TGTGCCATCCAGGCCCCTCCACTAGCGGGGCCCTACGAGCAGTACTTC. Protein sequence: CAIQAPPLAGPYEQYF. The complete variable domain, with remaining parts taken from reference TRBV2 and TRBJ2-7, reads EPEVTQTPSHQVTQMGQEVILRCVPISNHLYFYWYRQILGQKVEFLVSFYNNEISEKSEIFDDQFSVERPDGSNFTLKIRSTKLEDSAMYFCAIQAPPLAGPYEQYFGPGTRLTVT.

The chain carries TRBV14 and TRBJ2-1; 10 nucleotides align to TRBD2. The germline V gene has CDR1 SGHDN and CDR2 FVKESK. V dropped 4 bases and J dropped 4; count of bases not matched to a gene: 4. The CDR3 sequence is 15 residues long. CDR3 DNA: TGTGCCAGCAGCCTCATAGCGGGGGGTTACAATGAGCAGTTCTTC. This encodes CASSLIAGGYNEQFF.

This chain joins TRBV15 and TRBJ2-5; the D gene is possibly TRBD1 (6 bases). This CDR3 is built from 19 residues. Germline loops: CDR1 LNHNV, CDR2 YYDKDF (reference sequence). The V and J ends lost 0 bases and 3 bases respectively, with 23 bases between them. The CDR3 loop reads CATSRDFMAGPRQEETQYF. In DNA form, the CDR3 reads TGTGCCACCAGCAGAGATTTCATGGCAGGCCCGAGACAGGAAGAGACCCAGTACTTC.

This rearrangement joins TRBV5-6 to TRBJ1-2; D is unresolved. This CDR3 has 14 residues. The V end was cut by 0 bases, the J end by 1 base, with 7 bases between. The germline V gene encodes CDR1 SGHDT and CDR2 YYEEEE. The CDR3 loop reads CASSLAGINYGYTF. Here the CDR3 DNA reads TGTGCCAGCAGCTTGGCCGGGATTAACTATGGCTACACCTTC.

The CDR3 loop reads CATSSDRGTRQPQHF. In nucleotides, the CDR3 is TGTGCCACCAGCAGTGATAGGGGGACAAGGCAGCCCCAGCATTTT. This rearrangement joins TRBV15 to TRBJ1-5, with D perhaps matching TRBD1 (6 bases). V was pared by 3 bases and J by 7 bases, with 16 bases between. CDR1 and CDR2 (germline): LNHNV, YYDKDF (reference sequence). This CDR3 is built from 15 residues.

The rearrangement links TRBV28 to TRBJ2-6; tentative D call: TRBD2 (7 bases). The germline CDR1 and CDR2 sequences are MDHEN and SYDVKM. This CDR3 is built from 16 residues. The V end was cut by 3 bases, the J end by 4 bases, with 13 bases between. The CDR3: CASSFTGGAGANVLTF. The CDR3 DNA sequence: TGTGCCAGCAGTTTTACGGGGGGCGCCGGGGCCAACGTCCTGACTTTC. Together with reference TRBV28 and TRBJ2-6, the CDR3 gives the full variable domain: DVKVTQSSRYLVKRTGEKVFLECVQDMDHENMFWYRQDPGLGLRLIYFSYDVKMKEKGDIPEGYSVSREKKERFSLILESASTNQTSMYLCASSFTGGAGANVLTFGAGSRLTVL.

This chain links TRBV6-5 with TRBJ1-5; a possible D gene is TRBD1 (5 bases). The ends were cut back, 0 bases at V and 4 bases at J, with 10 bases in the middle. CDR3 length equals 15 residues. Germline V gene data show CDR1 as MNHEY and CDR2 as SVGAGI. The CDR3 region has the DNA TGTGCCAGCAGTTACTCCCCCAGGGCTAATCAGCCCCAGCATTTT. Translating it yields CASSYSPRANQPQHF.

The V gene is TRBV23-1, the J gene TRBJ1-2; a weak D match, TRBD1 (5 bases). Being an ORF, TRBV23-1 has a function that is uncertain. This CDR3 has 15 residues. Trimming took 7 bases from V and 5 from J, leaving 20 bases between them. The CDR3 loop is CASIPTQTDEYGYTF. The CDR3 bases are TGCGCCAGCATCCCAACCCAGACAGACGAATATGGCTACACCTTC.

V usage is TRBV5-4 and J usage is TRBJ2-7, with D possibly TRBD2 on 6 matching bases. The CDR3 sequence is 15 residues long. V lost 6 bases to trimming and J lost 1 base, with 17 bases between them. Germline-derived CDR1 and CDR2 are SGHNT and YYREEE (reference sequence). This CDR3 reads CASTYGAGSSYEQYF. The DNA of the CDR3 is TGTGCCAGCACCTATGGGGCGGGGAGTTCCTACGAGCAGTACTTC.

Points on this clone: Other DNA sequences in this sample translate to the same CDR3. This chain links TRBV11-2 with TRBJ2-1; D might be TRBD2 (6 bases). The germline gives CDR1 SGHAT, CDR2 FQNNGV. The CDR3 spans 12 residues. The V end was cut by 1 base, the J end by 8 bases, with 6 bases between. The CDR3 DNA follows: TGTGCCAGCAGCTTAGGCGGGGATGAGCAGTTCTTC. It codes for CASSLGGDEQFF.